Listed below are T cell receptor beta chains from one sample, sequenced in a study of cytomegalovirus exposure and HLA in healthy donors. This table comes from immunoSEQ multiplex PCR, and its TCRdb copy is limited to in-frame clones, with some not included. The sample lists more than 75,000 clones, around 68% occurring once. The specimen sequenced was PBMCs. The receptors originated from a man between 40 and 49 years old in good health and CMV-seropositive. The CDR3 runs from the conserved cysteine through the conserved F or W. Each record gives: J gene, CDR3 length, V gene, clone size, D gene, CDR3 protein, CDR3 DNA. A D gene is named only where the DNA matches it firmly. Clone size is shown for a subset of rows, as once, few, many or a class of expanded clone.

J gene: TRBJ2-3
CDR3 length: 15
V gene: TRBV6-4
clone size: -
D gene: TRBD2
CDR3 protein: CASSTSGGAADTQYF
CDR3 DNA: TGTGCCAGCAGTACTAGCGGGGGGGCAGCAGATACGCAGTATTTT

J gene: TRBJ2-1
CDR3 length: 19
V gene: TRBV10-3
clone size: -
D gene: -
CDR3 protein: CAISESQTGLYKIYNEQFF
CDR3 DNA: TGTGCCATCAGTGAGTCTCAAACCGGACTATATAAGATCTACAATGAGCAGTTCTTC

J gene: TRBJ1-4
CDR3 length: 15
V gene: TRBV30
clone size: -
D gene: TRBD1
CDR3 protein: CAWSTGTATNEKLFF
CDR3 DNA: TGTGCCTGGAGTACAGGGACAGCAACTAATGAAAAACTGTTTTTT

J gene: TRBJ1-1
CDR3 length: 15
V gene: TRBV6-6
clone size: few
D gene: TRBD1
CDR3 protein: CASSHRTGKNTEAFF
CDR3 DNA: TGTGCCAGCAGCCACAGGACAGGGAAGAACACTGAAGCTTTCTTT

J gene: TRBJ2-4
CDR3 length: 14
V gene: TRBV23-1
clone size: -
D gene: -
CDR3 protein: CASSGGLAKNIQYF
CDR3 DNA: TGCGCCAGCAGCGGGGGGCTGGCCAAAAACATTCAGTACTTC

J gene: TRBJ1-1
CDR3 length: 14
V gene: TRBV6-5
clone size: -
D gene: TRBD1
CDR3 protein: CASSPLRGSTEAFF
CDR3 DNA: TGTGCCAGCAGTCCCCTCAGGGGGAGTACTGAAGCTTTCTTT

J gene: TRBJ2-1
CDR3 length: 16
V gene: TRBV5-1
clone size: -
D gene: -
CDR3 protein: CASSSRLAVSYNEQFF
CDR3 DNA: TGCGCCAGCAGCTCCAGGTTAGCGGTGTCCTACAATGAGCAGTTCTTC

J gene: TRBJ2-5
CDR3 length: 14
V gene: TRBV5-4
clone size: -
D gene: TRBD1
CDR3 protein: CASSPGTAQETQYF
CDR3 DNA: TGTGCCAGCAGCCCGGGGACAGCTCAAGAGACCCAGTACTTC

J gene: TRBJ1-2
CDR3 length: 14
V gene: TRBV9
clone size: -
D gene: TRBD1
CDR3 protein: CASSAGQGPYGYTF
CDR3 DNA: TGTGCCAGCAGCGCCGGACAGGGACCCTATGGCTACACCTTC

J gene: TRBJ2-1
CDR3 length: 13
V gene: TRBV4-2
clone size: -
D gene: -
CDR3 protein: CASSQEGPNEQFF
CDR3 DNA: TGTGCCAGCAGCCAAGAGGGCCCCAATGAGCAGTTCTTC

J gene: TRBJ2-1
CDR3 length: 21
V gene: TRBV5-3
clone size: -
D gene: TRBD2
CDR3 protein: CARSLGRGLAGGQLSYNEQFF
CDR3 DNA: TGTGCCAGAAGCTTGGGGAGGGGGCTAGCGGGAGGACAACTCTCCTACAATGAGCAGTTCTTC

J gene: TRBJ2-3
CDR3 length: 15
V gene: TRBV6-4
clone size: medium-sized
D gene: TRBD2
CDR3 protein: CASSEGGGGTDTQYF
CDR3 DNA: TGTGCCAGCAGTGAAGGCGGCGGGGGTACAGATACGCAGTATTTT

J gene: TRBJ2-7
CDR3 length: 15
V gene: TRBV4-3
clone size: large
D gene: -
CDR3 protein: CASSQDRSGTYEQYF
CDR3 DNA: TGCGCCAGCAGCCAAGATCGCAGTGGTACCTACGAGCAGTACTTC

J gene: TRBJ2-1
CDR3 length: 15
V gene: TRBV5-1
clone size: -
D gene: TRBD2
CDR3 protein: CASSLFSGSRNEQFF
CDR3 DNA: TGCGCCAGCAGCTTGTTTAGCGGGAGTCGAAATGAGCAGTTCTTC